What follows is one T cell receptor beta chain and its context. Its antigen is as yet unknown. With the ViraFEST assay, the study expanded antigen-specific CD4+ T cells using viral peptide pools, then sequenced them. Upon completion of about 10 days in culture, CD4+ T cells were isolated. Infection with SARS-CoV-2 occurred in the person between March and December 2020, and PCR confirmed it. The researchers cultured 1.5 million to 2.5 million PBMC per well with approximately 10 IU/ml IL-2 and roughly 9.1 ug/ml peptides. It was on days 3 and 7 that half the medium was replaced with IL-2 medium. TCRdb's copy holds only in-frame clones and misses some; the assay was immunoSEQ multiplex PCR. The repertoire has 24,000 or so clones, approximately 70% of them found once; the top ten carry 15% to 20%. The data derive from a study of vaccination effects on CD4 cells after COVID-19. Study-wide context: Sampling of two convalescent patients took place 16 days and one week prior to vaccination.

Study-wide results and caveats: Few convalescent patients and no early post-infection timepoints were included in the study.

Sequenced here: CD4+ T cells from PBMCs cultured with SARS-CoV-2 spike peptides, sampled before COVID-19 vaccination. This sequence was found in a human donor who had a prior SARS-CoV-2 infection.

The CDR3 region is CSASRLAAYNEQFF. DNA of the CDR3: TGCAGTGCTAGTCGGCTAGCCGCCTACAATGAGCAGTTCTTC. The rearrangement links TRBV20-1 to TRBJ2-1; D possibly corresponds to TRBD2 (5 bases). V was cut by 3 bases and J by 2 bases, with 11 bases left in between. Germline V CDR1 and CDR2: DFQATT, SNEGSKA (reference sequence). The CDR3 covers 14 residues.